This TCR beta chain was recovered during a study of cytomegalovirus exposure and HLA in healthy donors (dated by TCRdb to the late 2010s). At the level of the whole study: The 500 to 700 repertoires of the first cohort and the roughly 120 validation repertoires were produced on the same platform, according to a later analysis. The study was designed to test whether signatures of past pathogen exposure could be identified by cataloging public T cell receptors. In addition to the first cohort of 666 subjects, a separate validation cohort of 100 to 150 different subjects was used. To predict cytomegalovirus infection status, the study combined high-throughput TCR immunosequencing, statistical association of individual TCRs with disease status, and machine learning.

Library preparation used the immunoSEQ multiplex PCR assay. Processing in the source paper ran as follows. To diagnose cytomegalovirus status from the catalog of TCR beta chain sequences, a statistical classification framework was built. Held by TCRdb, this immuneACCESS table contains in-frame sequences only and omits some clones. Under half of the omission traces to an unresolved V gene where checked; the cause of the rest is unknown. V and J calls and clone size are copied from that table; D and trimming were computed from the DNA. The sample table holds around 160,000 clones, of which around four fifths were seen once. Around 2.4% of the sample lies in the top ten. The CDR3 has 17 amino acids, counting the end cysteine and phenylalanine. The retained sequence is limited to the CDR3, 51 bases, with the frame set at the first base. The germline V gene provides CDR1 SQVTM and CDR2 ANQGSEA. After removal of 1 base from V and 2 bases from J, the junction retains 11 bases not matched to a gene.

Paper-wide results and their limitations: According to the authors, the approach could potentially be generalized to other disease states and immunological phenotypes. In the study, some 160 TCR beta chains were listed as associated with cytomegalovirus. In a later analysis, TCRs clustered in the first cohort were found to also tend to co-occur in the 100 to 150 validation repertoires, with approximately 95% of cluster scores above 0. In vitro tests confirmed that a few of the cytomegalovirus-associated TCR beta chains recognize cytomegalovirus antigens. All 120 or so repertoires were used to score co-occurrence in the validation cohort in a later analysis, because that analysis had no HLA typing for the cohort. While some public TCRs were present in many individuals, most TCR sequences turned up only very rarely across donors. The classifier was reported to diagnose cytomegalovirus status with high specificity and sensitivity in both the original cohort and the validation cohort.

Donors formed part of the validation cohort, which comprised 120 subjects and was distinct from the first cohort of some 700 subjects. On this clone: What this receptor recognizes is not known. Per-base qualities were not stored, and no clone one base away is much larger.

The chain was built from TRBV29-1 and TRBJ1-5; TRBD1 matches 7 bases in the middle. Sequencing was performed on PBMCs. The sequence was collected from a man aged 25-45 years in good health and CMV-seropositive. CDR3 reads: CSVEAQRGPWGNQPQHF. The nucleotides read TGCAGCGTTGAAGCTCAAAGGGGGCCCTGGGGCAATCAGCCCCAGCATTTT.